This paragraph reports one T cell receptor beta chain. Its antigen specificity is not known. Base qualities are not recorded, but no much larger clone differs from it by a single base. The CDR3 runs 13 amino acids, cysteine and phenylalanine included. Only the CDR3 region is kept as DNA, spanning 39 bases read in frame from base 1. V was cut back by 10 bases and J by 2 bases, leaving a gap of 13 bases between them. The CDR1 and CDR2 encoded by the germline V gene are SGHAT and FQNNGV. The data originate from a study of OX40 agonist ivuxolimab in advanced cancers. Describing the broader study: The costimulatory receptor OX40 (CD134) was targeted by ivuxolimab, a fully human IgG2 agonistic monoclonal antibody. Intravenous ivuxolimab was administered to patients every 2 weeks at six dose levels: 0.01, 0.1, 0.3, 1.5, 3 and 10 mg/kg. Among the 50 to 55 dose-escalation patients, some 20 had hepatocellular carcinoma, some 15 melanoma, 9 renal cell carcinoma and 9 head and neck cancer. A male proportion of 82.7% and a mean age of roughly 55 years, ranging from roughly 23 to 79, were recorded for the dose-escalation cohort. Patients were allowed to have had prior anti-PD-1, anti-PD-L1 or anti-CTLA-4 therapy, and 40% of the dose-escalation patients had previously received checkpoint inhibitors. Three dose-escalation patients achieved partial responses, one with hepatocellular carcinoma and two with cutaneous melanoma. Peripheral TCRbeta sequencing aimed to test whether ivuxolimab altered TCR sequence diversity and caused clonal T-cell expansion. The paper describes the monotherapy dose-escalation part (N of about 55 patients) of the phase I trial of ivuxolimab.

For sequencing of the TCRbeta CDR3 region, genomic DNA was extracted from the sorted cells. The immunoSEQ Assay was used to sequence the TCRbeta CDR3 regions. TCRdb carries this immuneACCESS record with in-frame sequences only. Its versions omit some clonotypes, under half of them owing to an unresolved V gene in the studies checked, with the rest unexplained. Within this sample are roughly 47,000 clones, with approximately 88% of them counted one time only. Clones ranked in the top ten supply approximately 10% of the sample. What the work shows at the level of the full study, not this receptor alone: Clonal expansion of both CD4+ and CD8+ blood T cells was observed from baseline to week 6 at doses 0.1 to 3.0 mg/kg. In partial responders in the 0.1-3.0 mg/kg groups, normalized peripheral clonal expansion was found to be among the lowest, especially among CD8+ T cells. Antigen specificity was not determined for the clonally expanded peripheral T cells. Low levels of normalized T-cell clonal expansion were also seen in some nonresponding patients. After ivuxolimab, CD8+ T cells had more expanded clones than CD4+ T cells on average.

Patients with a history of autoimmune disease or receiving systemic immunosuppression were excluded from the trial. Peripheral blood for TCR sequencing was drawn from every dose cohort at baseline, at cycle 4 day 1 and at cycle 7 day 1. The samples were taken from a phase I, first-in-human, multicenter, open-label dose-escalation trial of ivuxolimab. The trial enrolled adults with locally advanced or metastatic head and neck squamous cell, hepatocellular, melanoma or renal cell carcinoma. Before TCR sequencing, CD4+ T cells and CD8+ T cells from peripheral blood were sorted into separate populations.

This TCR came from an adult with an advanced solid tumor such as melanoma, head and neck, liver or kidney cancer. The starting material was CD4+ or CD8+ T cells sorted from blood, obtained in a trial of the OX40 agonist ivuxolimab. The chain joins TRBV11-2 to TRBJ2-3, with no reliable assignment of the D segment. The sequence in DNA is TGTGCCACCACGCGTGGGTTCACAGATACGCAGTATTTT. Its translation reads: CATTRGFTDTQYF. The variable domain in full, with residues beyond the CDR3 obtained from the reference TRBV11-2 and TRBJ2-3 genes, is EAGVAQSPRYKIIEKRQSVAFWCNPISGHATLYWYQQILGQGPKLLIQFQNNGVVDDSQLPKDRFSAERLKGVDSTLKIQPAKLEDSAVYLCATTRGFTDTQYFGPGTRLTVL.